These T cell receptor beta chains were read from a single sample in a study of cytomegalovirus exposure and HLA in healthy donors. Clones were sequenced by immunoSEQ multiplex PCR, and TCRdb holds only the in-frame ones, with some missing. The sample gives about 81,000 clones, more than 80% of which show up once; around 2.3% is in the top ten. Sequenced input: PBMCs. All receptors derive from a man between 18 and 29 years old in good health and CMV-seronegative. CDR3s include the opening cysteine and the closing phenylalanine or tryptophan. The D gene is left open where the match is weak. Clone sizes are given selectively: once, few, many, or a class where the clone is expanded.

>TRBD1|TRBJ2-7|TRBV28|NA
TGTGCCAGCAGTTCCCCCGGGACAGGGGCCTACGAGCAGTACTTC
CASSSPGTGAYEQYF
>NA|TRBJ2-5|TRBV5-4|NA
TGTGCCAGCAGCTTAGATTCGCGAGAGACCCAGTACTTC
CASSLDSRETQYF
>NA|TRBJ2-1|TRBV30|NA
TGTGCCTGGAGTGTACAAGGACTCGTGGGGGGTTTGGACTACAATGAGCAGTTCTTC
CAWSVQGLVGGLDYNEQFF
>TRBD1|TRBJ2-7|TRBV7-2|NA
TGTGCCAGCAGCTCGCCGCACCTATCGGGGACAGGGAGTTCCTACGAGCAGTACTTC
CASSSPHLSGTGSSYEQYF
>TRBD1|TRBJ1-5|TRBV13|NA
TGTGCCAGCAGCTATAACAGGGGGCGCGGGAGGCAGCCCCAGCATTTT
CASSYNRGRGRQPQHF
>NA|TRBJ2-7|TRBV5-4|NA
TGTGCCAGCAGCTTTGAGCCGGCCTACGAGCAGTACTTC
CASSFEPAYEQYF
>NA|TRBJ1-2|TRBV9|NA
TGTGCCAGCAGCGTAGTAGGTGGGGGGGGCTATGGCTACACCTTC
CASSVVGGGGYGYTF
>TRBD1|TRBJ1-6|TRBV11-1|NA
TGTGCCAGCAGCTCAAACAGGGGAACGGATTCACCCCTCCACTTT
CASSSNRGTDSPLHF
>TRBD2|TRBJ2-3|TRBV4-3|few
TGCGCCAGCAGCCAAAGGCTAGCGGGAGGGCCCGATACGCAGTATTTT
CASSQRLAGGPDTQYF
>NA|TRBJ1-5|TRBV5-1|NA
TGCGCCAGCAGCTCGTATAGCAATCAGCCCCAGCATTTT
CASSSYSNQPQHF
>NA|TRBJ1-1|TRBV7-3|NA
TGTGCCAGCAGCTTATCTATGAACACTGAAGCTTTCTTT
CASSLSMNTEAFF
>NA|TRBJ1-2|TRBV7-2|few
TGTGCCAGCAGCTTAGAGGCGGGTTGGATTGATAGGGGCTACACCTTC
CASSLEAGWIDRGYTF
>NA|TRBJ1-1|TRBV28|NA
TGTGCCAGCAGGGACGGGGTTCAGGAAGCTTTCTTT
CASRDGVQEAFF
>NA|TRBJ2-3|TRBV12-5|NA
TGTGCTAGTGGTTCCGACCAGGGGCTCGAAGCAGATACGCAGTATTTT
CASGSDQGLEADTQYF
>NA|TRBJ2-2|TRBV30|NA
TGTGCCTGGAGTGTGGCAGCGAACACCGGGGAGCTGTTTTTT
CAWSVAANTGELFF
>TRBD1|TRBJ2-6|TRBV5-1|NA
TGCGCCAGCAGCTTTAGAGGGGGCGCTGGGGCCAACGTCCTGACTTTC
CASSFRGGAGANVLTF
>NA|TRBJ1-6|TRBV28|once
TGTGCCAGCAGTTGGGGCAATTCACCCCTCCACTTT
CASSWGNSPLHF
>NA|TRBJ2-1|TRBV12-2|NA
TGTGCAAGTCGCCCCCGTGACAGGCCTTCCTACAATGAGCAGTTCTTC
CASRPRDRPSYNEQFF
>NA|TRBJ2-7|TRBV7-5|once
TGTGTCAGAAGCTTAGAGGGGACAGGGAACTACGAGCAGTACTTC
CVRSLEGTGNYEQYF
>TRBD2|TRBJ2-1|TRBV4-3|NA
TGCGCCAGCAGCCCATCCCGGAGTCTAGCGGGAGTTGAGGATGAGCAGTTCTTC
CASSPSRSLAGVEDEQFF
>NA|TRBJ2-1|TRBV15|NA
TGTGCCACCAGCAGAGGGCCGGCACAGGTCTTC
CATSRGPAQVF
>NA|TRBJ2-3|TRBV2|NA
TGTGCCAGCAGTGAAAGGTGGGGACACATCTCAGATACGCAGTATTTT
CASSERWGHISDTQYF
>NA|TRBJ2-7|TRBV14|NA
TGTGCCAGCAGCCAGTTCACCCTTTCTGCGACCCTAACGGGCGAGCAGTACTTC
CASSQFTLSATLTGEQYF
>TRBD1|TRBJ2-7|TRBV6-5|NA
TGTGCCAGCAGTTACGGCGGGACAGGGTTCTCCTACGAGCAGTACTTC
CASSYGGTGFSYEQYF
>TRBD2|TRBJ2-5|TRBV6-1|NA
TGTGCCAGCAGTGCTCTGACTAGCGGGAACCAAGAGACCCAGTACTTC
CASSALTSGNQETQYF
>NA|TRBJ1-6|TRBV5-1|NA
TGCGCCAGCAGCGTGGTCCTTGGAGGCCCCAATTCACCCCTCCACTTT
CASSVVLGGPNSPLHF
>NA|TRBJ1-1|TRBV18|NA
TGTGCCAGCTCACTTTTGAACAGGGACACTGAAGCTTTCTTT
CASSLLNRDTEAFF
>NA|TRBJ1-5|TRBV6-6|NA
TGTGCCAGCTCACACCCCCCAGGGCGGTATCAGCCCCAGCATTTT
CASSHPPGRYQPQHF
>NA|TRBJ1-2|TRBV7-8|NA
TGTGCCAGCAGCCGATTCGACTCTGAGGGGGATGGCTACACCTTC
CASSRFDSEGDGYTF
>TRBD2|TRBJ2-2|TRBV11-2|NA
TGTGCCAGCAGCTTGGGGCGGGAGTACCCCGGGGAGCTGTTTTTT
CASSLGREYPGELFF
>TRBD1|TRBJ1-2|TRBV6-1|once
TGTGCCAGCAGGAGGACAGGGATCTCGAACTATGGCTACACCTTC
CASRRTGISNYGYTF
>TRBD2|TRBJ2-5|TRBV27|NA
TGTGCCAGCAGTTACCTAGCGGGAGGGCGAGGAGAGACCCAGTACTTC
CASSYLAGGRGETQYF
>TRBD1|TRBJ2-5|TRBV4-1|NA
TGCGCCAGCAGCCCACAGGGGACGGAGACCTCCCAAGAGACCCAGTACTTC
CASSPQGTETSQETQYF
>TRBD1|TRBJ1-5|TRBV28|NA
TGTGCCAGCAGCCATCCCCGGGACAGGGGGCGAAATCAGCCCCAGCATTTT
CASSHPRDRGRNQPQHF
>TRBD1|TRBJ1-2|TRBV6-5|NA
TGTGCCAGCAGTGACAGGGGCAACTATGGCTACACCTTC
CASSDRGNYGYTF
>NA|TRBJ1-2|TRBV9|NA
TGTGCCAGCAGCGTTCGGGACAAATATGGCTACACCTTC
CASSVRDKYGYTF
>NA|TRBJ1-4|TRBV19|NA
TGTGCCGGAACGGACGGGGGAAAACTGTTTTTT
CAGTDGGKLFF
>TRBD2|TRBJ2-7|TRBV18|NA
TGTGCCAGCTCACCGCGCGGAGTGGGGGGGGACTACGAGCAGTACTTC
CASSPRGVGGDYEQYF
>TRBD1|TRBJ1-3|TRBV5-5|NA
TGTGCCAGCAGCTTCGATCTGGGACAGGGGTTTTCTGGAAACACCATATATTTT
CASSFDLGQGFSGNTIYF
>NA|TRBJ2-2|TRBV5-8|once
TGTGCCAGCAGATTCAGGGGTGGCACGGACACCGGGGAGCTGTTTTTT
CASRFRGGTDTGELFF
>NA|TRBJ1-1|TRBV30|NA
TGTGCCTGGAGTAGGGGGGGCCGGAACACTGAAGCTTTCTTT
CAWSRGGRNTEAFF
>NA|TRBJ2-2|TRBV19|NA
TGTGCCAGTAGTACAGCTCACAGGCCCGGGGAGCTGTTTTTT
CASSTAHRPGELFF
>TRBD1|TRBJ1-6|TRBV5-1|NA
TGCGCCAGCAGCTTGGTCCAGGGGGCTCATTCACCCCTCCACTTT
CASSLVQGAHSPLHF
>NA|TRBJ2-7|TRBV4-1|NA
TGCGCCAGCAGCCAAGATCCAGTCCCTTTTTCCTACGAGCAGTACTTC
CASSQDPVPFSYEQYF
>TRBD1|TRBJ1-6|TRBV6-5|NA
TGTGCCAGCAGTTACTCGGGACAGGGTTTTTCACCCCTCCACTTT
CASSYSGQGFSPLHF
>NA|TRBJ2-6|TRBV6-5|NA
TGTGCCAGCAGTTATGGCAGCTCTGGGGCCAACGTCCTGACTTTC
CASSYGSSGANVLTF
>TRBD1|TRBJ1-5|TRBV6-5|NA
TGTGCCAGCAGTTACCGGACAGGGGACCAGCCCCAGCATTTT
CASSYRTGDQPQHF